The 7 T cell receptor beta chains given below trace back to one sample, sequenced in a study of T cell responses to AZD1222 COVID-19 vaccine. Here immunoSEQ multiplex PCR was the method, and the copy in TCRdb shows in-frame clones only, minus some. The sample includes around 160,000 clones, around 91% of them seen just once. Material: peripheral blood, obtained on day 0 of AZD1222 vaccination. The receptors were gathered from an adult in good health.

The rearrangement uses TRBV7-3 and TRBJ1-1; D remains ambiguous. Germline V lookup: CDR1 SGHTA, CDR2 FQGTGA. The CDR3 is 13 amino acids. V lost 4 bases and J 6 bases, leaving 12 bases between the germline ends. CDR3 nucleotide sequence: TGTGCCAGCAGCTATCAGGTACTCTCTGAAGCTTTCTTT. It codes for CASSYQVLSEAFF.

The chain is built from TRBV4-3 and TRBJ1-2, with a possible D match to TRBD1 (5 bases). Germline lookup yields CDR1 LGHNA and CDR2 YSLEER. V was clipped by 0 bases and J by 7 bases, with 12 bases between them. The CDR3 covers 14 residues. The DNA for the CDR3 is TGCGCCAGCAGCCAAGACAGGGTTTTAGGTGGCTACACCTTC. Protein product: CASSQDRVLGGYTF.

The gene calls are TRBV2 and TRBJ2-7, with 10 bases fitting TRBD1. The CDR3 is 15 amino acids. CDR1 is SNHLY, CDR2 FYNNEI, per germline. V was clipped by 5 bases and J by 0 bases; unmatched bases: 4. The CDR3 here is CASSRDRGNSYEQYF. Written as DNA, the CDR3 is TGTGCCAGCAGTAGGGACAGGGGAAACTCCTACGAGCAGTACTTC.

This clone was counted between two and nine times. The J gene is TRBJ1-6, the V gene TRBV7-2, with no clear D. Germline CDR1 is SGHTA and CDR2 is FQGNSA. This CDR3 spans 15 amino acids. Trimming removed 1 base at V and 6 bases at J, with 10 bases between. The CDR3: CASSLVGVGNSPLHF. The CDR3 DNA follows: TGTGCCAGCAGCTTAGTCGGGGTGGGTAATTCACCCCTCCACTTT.

This clone was counted between two and nine times. V and J are TRBV3-1 (or the pseudogene TRBV3-2) and TRBJ2-3; perhaps TRBD2 as D (5 bases). Trimming left V 0 bases short and J 2 bases short, with 12 bases between. CDR1 is LGHDT, CDR2 YNNKEL, per germline (reference sequence). The CDR3 is made up of 16 amino acids. The CDR3 nucleotides read TGTGCCAGCAGCCAAGATTTCGGGATAGTCACAGATACGCAGTATTTT. Residues: CASSQDFGIVTDTQYF.

This chain connects TRBV7-8 to TRBJ2-5; no reliable D call. CDR1 and CDR2 from the germline V gene are SGHVS and FQNEAQ. This CDR3 has 13 residues. Trimming took off 5 bases at V and 2 bases at J, with 9 bases between the two ends. The CDR3 sequence is CASSPRWQETQYF. CDR3 bases: TGTGCCAGCAGCCCCCGTTGGCAAGAGACCCAGTACTTC.

This chain links TRBV24-1 with TRBJ2-5; no clear D gene. V was pared by 2 bases and J by 1 base, with 13 bases between. The CDR3 contains 16 residues. CDR1 KGHDR and CDR2 SFDVKD come from the germline V gene. CDR3 loop: CATSDSPGGVQETQYF. The CDR3 DNA follows: TGTGCCACCAGTGATTCCCCCGGTGGGGTCCAAGAGACCCAGTACTTC.